This paragraph reports one T cell receptor (beta chain). This clone came up once. What antigen it recognizes has not been identified. Base qualities were left out, and no much larger clone turns up one base away. Including cysteine and phenylalanine, the CDR3 has 13 amino acids. Only CDR3 DNA remains: 39 bases, in frame from the first base. The germline V end is reduced by 6 bases and the J end by 9 bases; junction bases left unmatched: 7. CDR1 and CDR2 are read off the germline V gene (reference sequence) as WNHNN and SYGVQD. The time point label for this specimen denotes: baseline before first vaccination. Vaccinee samples came from UK trials COV001 and COV002, including a single-blind randomized controlled phase 2/3 trial of AZD1222 (ChAdOx1 nCoV-19) in healthy adults. For TCRbeta chain sequencing, PBMC samples from trial participants were taken at day 0 and at day 28 after the second dose. The CDR3 regions of human TCRbeta chains were analyzed by immunosequencing. Regarding the original processing steps: Repertoire TCRs were matched against a reference library of SARS-CoV-2-specific TCRs generated with the MIRA antigen-specificity platform. Breadth was defined as the fraction of unique TCRs that were SARS-CoV-2-associated. Depth was defined as the fraction of total T cells that were SARS-CoV-2-associated. Each spike-specific TCR was assigned to its reactive spike region and to a CD4 or CD8 class using the MIRA data. Log10-transformed breadth and depth values were compared by one-way ANOVA with Sidak's multiple comparisons tests. TCRdb provides this immuneACCESS table in a form limited to in-frame rearrangements. Some clones are lacking; in checked studies, under half of them reflect an unresolved V gene, and why the rest are absent is not known. Clone size and the V and J calls come from that table; the DNA yielded D and trimming. Across this sample there are 160,000 or so clones, with 85% to 90% seen only once. The ten biggest clones cover under 2% of the sample.

This record belongs to a study of T cell responses to AZD1222 COVID-19 vaccine (dated by TCRdb to about 2021). General notes on the study: AZD1222 recipients with second doses at about 4 weeks or about 12 weeks were pooled, because spike-specific TCR depth and breadth did not differ between schedules. TCR sequencing was performed for approximately 240 trial participants, of whom roughly 200 were given two doses of AZD1222 and around 25 were given two doses of MenACWY control vaccine. Trial participants were enrolled into age subgroups of 18-55, 56-69 and 70-plus years, which contained about 150, 28 and 57 TCR-sequenced participants, respectively.

The paper's findings and limits, for the study overall: Conclusions about previously exposed vaccinees are limited, since just 6 or 7 AZD1222 recipients were seropositive for SARS-CoV-2 at baseline. Participants were mostly white British, with more females than males. The authors suggested clonal diversity may have been underestimated. In the small 56-69-year group, the increase in depth fell short of significance, most likely because of low power. A significant rise in spike-specific TCR breadth and depth was observed after two AZD1222 doses relative to day 0 and relative to MenACWY recipients. The vaccine-associated CD4 TCRs covered the entire spike protein, and the dominant responses fell in regions 160-218 and 743-854. Because no samples from the day 14 peak response were available, repertoires could be characterized only after the peak T cell response. Reportedly, almost half of the unique spike-specific TCRs recognized epitopes lying outside the regions that are mutated in the B.1.351 and B.1.1.7 variants.

The receptor's source is an adult in good health. The chain is encoded by TRBV10-1 joined to TRBJ1-5, and TRBD1 matches 8 of the central bases. The sample here was peripheral blood, taken on day 0 of AZD1222 vaccination. The DNA sequence is TGCGCCAGCAGCTTCGGACAGGGCGGGCCCCAGCATTTT. This sequence encodes CASSFGQGGPQHF.